This TCR beta chain emerged from a study of CD4 T cells in relation to SARS-CoV-2 and coronaviruses. Study details: PBMCs were cultured with antigen for around nine days before TCR beta sequencing. Study conclusions and caveats: Samples before the pandemic and after infection were not matched within any donor.

As concerns this clone: No antigen is known for it.

Assay: immunoSEQ multiplex PCR; the TCRdb copy retains only in-frame clones and omits some. The repertoire holds more than 15,000 clones, with approximately 80% as singletons. The germline gives CDR1 SQVTM, CDR2 ANQGSEA. V was cut by 2 bases and J by 2 bases, with 9 bases left in between. The CDR3 length is 13 residues. The unexposed donors gave CD4+ T cells in about 2011-2018, prior to COVID-19. The cells were cultured for about ten days before CD4+ T cells were isolated. As cell numbers allowed, unexposed-donor CD4+ T cells faced SARS-CoV-2 S/N and four cold-coronavirus spikes. The chain employs TRBV29-1 and TRBJ1-1; D is uncertain. This receptor was taken from a human donor in good health. Sequencing was performed on CD4+ T cells from PBMCs, cultured in vitro. Here the CDR3 DNA reads TGCAGCGTTGAATGGCGGGAAAACACTGAAGCTTTCTTT. Translating it yields CSVEWRENTEAFF.